A selection of T cell receptor beta chains follows, all from one sample in a study of blood T cell repertoires in COVID-19. Clones were read by immunoSEQ multiplex PCR, and TCRdb kept only the in-frame ones, dropping some. This table has a few hundred thousand clones, approximately 82% appearing once. The sample comprised peripheral blood. All receptors come from a woman under 30 with acute or convalescent COVID-19. Each CDR3 is given with its conserved first and last residue. D genes are given only for firm matches. Only some rows state a clone size, as once, few, many or a class for expanded clones.

J gene,clone size,V gene,D gene,CDR3 protein,CDR3 DNA
TRBJ1-2,NA,TRBV3-1/TRBV3-2,NA,CASSQDHYGNYGYTF,TGTGCCAGCAGCCAAGATCACTACGGCAACTATGGCTACACCTTC
TRBJ1-1,NA,TRBV30,NA,CAWSVTAMNTEAFF,TGTGCCTGGAGTGTAACAGCTATGAACACTGAAGCTTTCTTT
TRBJ2-7,once,TRBV10-3,TRBD1,CAISAGTGGPKPYF,TGTGCCATCAGCGCCGGGACAGGGGGCCCTAAGCCGTACTTC
TRBJ1-3,once,TRBV7-2,NA,CASSLDQGSISGNTIYF,TGTGCCAGCAGCTTAGACCAGGGTTCTATCTCTGGAAACACCATATATTTT
TRBJ2-7,NA,TRBV4-3,TRBD2,CASSQDLASGTTIREQYF,TGCGCCAGCAGCCAAGATCTTGCGTCCGGGACTACTATACGCGAGCAGTACTTC
TRBJ1-4,NA,TRBV20-1,NA,CSASNRVINEKLFF,TGCAGTGCTAGTAACAGGGTAATTAATGAAAAACTGTTTTTT
TRBJ2-1,NA,TRBV11-2,NA,CASSPYRETGSYNEQFF,TGTGCCAGCAGCCCGTACCGAGAGACTGGCTCCTACAATGAGCAGTTCTTC
TRBJ1-2,NA,TRBV6-5,TRBD1,CASSYSQGVNYGYTF,TGTGCCAGCAGTTACTCGCAGGGGGTAAACTATGGCTACACCTTC
TRBJ1-5,NA,TRBV7-2,NA,CASSLVGSNQPQHF,TGTGCCAGCAGCTTAGTCGGTAGCAATCAGCCCCAGCATTTT
TRBJ1-4,NA,TRBV15,TRBD1,CATSRDRQGVEKLFF,TGTGCCACCAGCAGAGATCGGCAGGGGGTTGAAAAACTGTTTTTT
TRBJ1-1,NA,TRBV5-5,NA,CASSWETEILNTEAFF,TGTGCCAGCAGCTGGGAGACGGAAATTCTGAACACTGAAGCTTTCTTT
TRBJ2-3,NA,TRBV28,NA,CASSATGGGTDTQYF,TGTGCCAGCAGTGCCACGGGCGGGGGCACAGATACGCAGTATTTT
TRBJ2-2,NA,TRBV6-2/TRBV6-3,NA,CASSYSGAGGELFF,TGTGCCAGCAGTTACTCAGGAGCGGGCGGGGAGCTGTTTTTT
TRBJ2-7,NA,TRBV6-2/TRBV6-3,TRBD2,CASSSSGPIYEQYF,TGTGCCAGCAGTTCTAGCGGGCCCATCTACGAGCAGTACTTC
TRBJ1-2,NA,TRBV19,TRBD1,CASSISGQANYGYTF,TGTGCCAGTAGTATCTCCGGACAGGCTAACTATGGCTACACCTTC
TRBJ1-2,NA,TRBV28,NA,CASSFTGHPPYGYTF,TGTGCCAGCAGTTTCACAGGGCACCCCCCTTATGGCTACACCTTC
TRBJ1-5,NA,TRBV11-2,TRBD1,CASSGGTGGSYSNQPQHF,TGTGCCAGCAGCGGGGGGACAGGGGGCTCCTATAGCAATCAGCCCCAGCATTTT
TRBJ1-6,NA,TRBV9,TRBD1,CASSLLPGTATNSPLHF,TGTGCCAGCAGCTTATTACCTGGGACAGCTACCAATTCACCCCTCCACTTT
TRBJ1-1,NA,TRBV27,NA,CASSSYSSNTEAFF,TGTGCCAGCAGTTCGTACAGCTCGAACACTGAAGCTTTCTTT
TRBJ1-2,NA,TRBV7-6,NA,CASSFKIRPGQTNYGYTF,TGTGCCAGCAGCTTTAAAATCCGACCCGGACAGACTAACTATGGCTACACCTTC
TRBJ2-2,few,TRBV30,TRBD2,CAWSVASGRSETGELFF,TGTGCCTGGAGTGTAGCTAGCGGGAGATCCGAGACCGGGGAGCTGTTTTTT
TRBJ2-7,NA,TRBV30,NA,CAWSVDRTSVQYF,TGTGCCTGGAGTGTAGACAGGACTAGTGTGCAGTACTTC
TRBJ2-2,NA,TRBV24-1,TRBD2,CATSVAGGAPGELFF,TGTGCCACCAGTGTGGCGGGAGGGGCTCCCGGGGAGCTGTTTTTT
TRBJ2-7,NA,TRBV6-2/TRBV6-3,TRBD1,CASSYGTFRTGEAGNEQYF,TGTGCCAGCAGTTACGGGACCTTTCGGACAGGGGAGGCTGGAAACGAGCAGTACTTC
TRBJ2-2,NA,TRBV28,TRBD2,CASSSPGTSGSFIGELFF,TGTGCCAGCAGTTCTCCCGGGACTAGCGGGAGTTTTATCGGGGAGCTGTTTTTT
TRBJ2-2,NA,TRBV6-5,NA,CASLAYPTGELFF,TGTGCCAGTCTAGCATACCCGACCGGGGAGCTGTTTTTT
TRBJ1-6,NA,TRBV9,NA,CASSPTGTNSPLHF,TGTGCCAGCAGCCCCACCGGGACAAATTCACCCCTCCACTTT
TRBJ2-3,NA,TRBV6-1,NA,CASSEVPAGGSTDTQYF,TGTGCCAGCAGTGAGGTGCCGGCGGGCGGGAGCACAGATACGCAGTATTTT
TRBJ2-1,NA,TRBV5-1,TRBD2,CASSARTSNEQFF,TGCGCCAGCAGCGCCCGGACTAGCAATGAGCAGTTCTTC
TRBJ2-7,NA,TRBV7-3,NA,CASSFGERYEQYF,TGTGCCAGCAGTTTCGGGGAACGTTACGAGCAGTACTTC
TRBJ1-3,NA,TRBV6-1,NA,CASRERQLDSGNTIYF,TGTGCCAGCAGGGAACGACAGTTGGACTCTGGAAACACCATATATTTT
TRBJ1-6,NA,TRBV28,NA,CASSLRISPGGSSYNSPLHF,TGTGCCAGCAGTTTACGTATATCTCCGGGCGGGAGCTCCTATAATTCACCCCTCCACTTT
TRBJ2-3,NA,TRBV9,TRBD1,CASSVISGRGITDTQYF,TGTGCCAGCAGCGTAATCTCAGGCAGGGGGATCACAGATACGCAGTATTTT
TRBJ1-2,NA,TRBV5-6,NA,CASSFSLPRGETDGYTF,TGTGCCAGCAGCTTTTCCCTCCCCAGGGGAGAAACCGATGGCTACACCTTC
TRBJ2-1,NA,TRBV15,TRBD2,CATSRDTGTSGHEQFF,TGTGCCACCAGCAGAGATACGGGGACTAGCGGACATGAGCAGTTCTTC
TRBJ1-2,few,TRBV5-1,NA,CASSSGVPDYGYTF,TGCGCCAGCAGTTCGGGGGTGCCTGACTATGGCTACACCTTC
TRBJ2-7,NA,TRBV5-4,TRBD2,CASSSGLAGVVYEQYF,TGTGCCAGCAGCTCGGGACTAGCGGGAGTCGTCTACGAGCAGTACTTC
TRBJ2-1,NA,TRBV3-1/TRBV3-2,TRBD2,CASSPGTSYSYNEQFF,TGTGCCAGCAGCCCCGGGACTAGCTACTCCTACAATGAGCAGTTCTTC
TRBJ2-1,NA,TRBV28,NA,CASRDRPVYNEQFF,TGTGCCAGCAGAGACAGGCCTGTCTACAATGAGCAGTTCTTC
TRBJ2-7,once,TRBV4-3,TRBD1,CASSQDRGTAYYEQYF,TGCGCCAGCAGCCAAGATAGGGGGACAGCCTACTACGAGCAGTACTTC
TRBJ1-6,few,TRBV15,NA,CATSYRTNNSPLHF,TGTGCCACCAGCTACAGGACTAATAATTCACCCCTCCACTTT
TRBJ2-7,NA,TRBV4-3,TRBD2,CASSQEGSGGYEQYF,TGCGCCAGCAGCCAAGAAGGTAGCGGGGGCTATGAGCAGTACTTC
TRBJ2-7,NA,TRBV28,TRBD1,CASSSHHRGMAYEQYF,TGTGCCAGCAGTAGCCACCACAGGGGAATGGCCTACGAGCAGTACTTC
TRBJ2-2,NA,TRBV6-5,TRBD2,CASSYSAGGAGELFF,TGTGCCAGCAGTTACTCGGCGGGAGGGGCCGGGGAGCTGTTTTTT
TRBJ2-7,NA,TRBV19,TRBD2,CASSLLAGGLYEQYF,TGTGCCAGTAGTCTGTTAGCGGGAGGTTTGTACGAGCAGTACTTC
TRBJ1-1,NA,TRBV1,NA,CTSSSRQGRGGAFF,TGCACCAGCAGCTCTAGACAGGGTAGAGGAGGGGCTTTCTTT
TRBJ2-1,NA,TRBV5-4,TRBD2,CASSAGTSGRFMNEQFF,TGTGCCAGCAGCGCCGGGACTAGCGGGAGGTTCATGAATGAGCAGTTCTTC
TRBJ2-2,few,TRBV19,NA,CASRPGSGELFF,TGTGCCAGTAGGCCAGGGTCCGGGGAGCTGTTTTTT
TRBJ1-1,NA,TRBV27,NA,CASSLYPGVNTEAFF,TGTGCCAGCAGTTTATATCCAGGGGTCAACACTGAAGCTTTCTTT
TRBJ1-6,NA,TRBV27,NA,CASSWQLDSPLHF,TGTGCCAGCAGCTGGCAGTTGGATTCACCCCTCCACTTT